This entry is about one T cell receptor (beta chain). This entry comes from a study of T cells in Graves' hyperthyroidism and ophthalmopathy. The CDR3 regions of TCR beta were amplified from RNA transcripts. The TCR CDR3 was amplified in a first-round RT-PCR using the HTBI primer set. MiXCR was run by TCRdb on the multiplex PCR reads, yielding one entry per CDR3 protein. The table shows 380,000 or so distinct CDR3 sequences, with about 13% occurring only once. The blood sample was taken at first hyperthyroidism diagnosis, before any ophthalmopathy symptoms. With 0 bases removed from V and 5 bases from J, the gap between germline ends came to 13 bases. Germline V gene lookup returns CDR1 PRHDT and CDR2 FYEKMQ (reference sequence). The CDR3 length is 16 residues.

This clonotype originated in a man younger than 45 with Graves' hyperthyroidism that later progressed to Graves' ophthalmopathy. The chain recombines TRBV13 with TRBJ2-2, with D perhaps matching TRBD1 or TRBD2 (5 bases each). The sample taken for sequencing was blood. This chain's CDR3 is CASSLGKRGATGELFF. In nucleotides, the CDR3 is TGTGCCAGCAGCTTAGGCAAGAGGGGCGCAACCGGGGAGCTGTTTTTT.